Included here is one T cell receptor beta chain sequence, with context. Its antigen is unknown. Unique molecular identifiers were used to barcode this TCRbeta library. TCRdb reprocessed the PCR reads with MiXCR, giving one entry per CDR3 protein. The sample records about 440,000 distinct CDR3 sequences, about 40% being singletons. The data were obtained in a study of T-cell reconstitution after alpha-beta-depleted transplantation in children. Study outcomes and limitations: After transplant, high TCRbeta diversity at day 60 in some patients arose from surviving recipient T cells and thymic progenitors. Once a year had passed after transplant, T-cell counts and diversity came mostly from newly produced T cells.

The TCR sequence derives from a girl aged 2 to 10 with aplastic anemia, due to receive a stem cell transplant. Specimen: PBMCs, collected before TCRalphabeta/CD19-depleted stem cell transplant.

DNA for the CDR3: TGCAGTGCCGATGGCGGAGGGGGCTCCTACAATGAGCAGTTCTTC. Protein product: CSADGGGGSYNEQFF. This chain uses TRBV20-1 with TRBJ2-1; D possibly uses TRBD1 or TRBD2 (6 bases each). CDR3 size: 15 residues. Germline CDR1 DFQATT, CDR2 SNEGSKA (reference sequence). V lost 6 bases to trimming and J lost 0 bases, with 15 bases between them.